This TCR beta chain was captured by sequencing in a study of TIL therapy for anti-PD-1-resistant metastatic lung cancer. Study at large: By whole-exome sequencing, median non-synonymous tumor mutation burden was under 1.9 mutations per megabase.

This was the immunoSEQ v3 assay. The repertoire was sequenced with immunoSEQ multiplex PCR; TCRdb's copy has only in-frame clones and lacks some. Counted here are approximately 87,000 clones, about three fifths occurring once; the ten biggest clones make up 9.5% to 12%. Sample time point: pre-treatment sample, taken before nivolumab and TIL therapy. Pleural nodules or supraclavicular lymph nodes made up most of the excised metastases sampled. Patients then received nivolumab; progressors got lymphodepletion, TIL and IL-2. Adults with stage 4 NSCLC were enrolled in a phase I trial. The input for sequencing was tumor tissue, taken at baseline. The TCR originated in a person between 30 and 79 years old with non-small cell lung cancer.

CDR3 amino acids: CASSQWGAGSYEQYF. The CDR3 coding sequence is TGTGCCAGCAGCCAATGGGGGGCAGGGTCCTACGAGCAGTACTTC. The chain recombines TRBV14 with TRBJ2-7; D is perhaps TRBD1 or TRBD2 (6 bases each). The CDR3 has 15 amino acids. V was clipped by 2 bases and J by 1 base, with 12 bases between them. Germline V CDR1 and CDR2: SGHDN, FVKESK. The full variable domain, completed using reference TRBV14 and TRBJ2-7, is EAGVTQFPSHSVIEKGQTVTLRCDPISGHDNLYWYRRVMGKEIKFLLHFVKESKQDESGMPNNRFLAERTGGTYSTLKVQPAELEDSGVYFCASSQWGAGSYEQYFGPGTRLTVT.